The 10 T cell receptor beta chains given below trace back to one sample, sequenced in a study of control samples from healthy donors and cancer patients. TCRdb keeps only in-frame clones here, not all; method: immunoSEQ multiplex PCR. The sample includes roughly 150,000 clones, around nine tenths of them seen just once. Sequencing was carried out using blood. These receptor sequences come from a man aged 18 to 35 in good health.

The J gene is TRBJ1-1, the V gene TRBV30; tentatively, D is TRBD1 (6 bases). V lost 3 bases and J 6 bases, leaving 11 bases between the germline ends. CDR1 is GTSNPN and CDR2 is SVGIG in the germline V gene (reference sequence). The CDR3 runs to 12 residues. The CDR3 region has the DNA TGTGCCTGGAGCCGGACAGTCGCTGAAGCTTTCTTT. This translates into CAWSRTVAEAFF.

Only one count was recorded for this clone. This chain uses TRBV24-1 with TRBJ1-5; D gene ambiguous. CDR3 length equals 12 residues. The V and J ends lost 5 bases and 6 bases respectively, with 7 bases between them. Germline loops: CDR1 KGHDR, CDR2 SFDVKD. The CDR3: CATSAVGQPQHF. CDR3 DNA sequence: TGTGCCACCAGTGCAGTGGGTCAGCCCCAGCATTTT.

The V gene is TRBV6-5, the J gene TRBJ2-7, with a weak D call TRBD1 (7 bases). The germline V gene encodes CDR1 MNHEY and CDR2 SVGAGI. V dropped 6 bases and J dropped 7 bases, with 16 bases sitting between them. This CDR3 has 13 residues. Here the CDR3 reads CASRKQGTGEQYF. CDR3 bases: TGTGCCAGCAGGAAACAGGGGACTGGGGAGCAGTACTTC.

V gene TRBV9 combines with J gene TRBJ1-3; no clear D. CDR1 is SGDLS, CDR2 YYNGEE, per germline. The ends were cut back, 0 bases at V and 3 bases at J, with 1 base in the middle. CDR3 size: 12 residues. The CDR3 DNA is TGTGCCAGCAGCGTAGGTGGAAACACCATATATTTT. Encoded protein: CASSVGGNTIYF. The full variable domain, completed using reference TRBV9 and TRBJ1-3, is DSGVTQTPKHLITATGQRVTLRCSPRSGDLSVYWYQQSLDQGLQFLIQYYNGEERAKGNILERFSAQQFPDLHSELNLSSLELGDSALYFCASSVGGNTIYFGEGSWLTVV.

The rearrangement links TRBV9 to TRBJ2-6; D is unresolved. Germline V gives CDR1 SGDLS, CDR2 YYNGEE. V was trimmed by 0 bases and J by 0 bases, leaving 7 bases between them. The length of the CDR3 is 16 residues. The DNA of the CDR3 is TGTGCCAGCAGCGTAGATATCAGCTCTGGGGCCAACGTCCTGACTTTC. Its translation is CASSVDISSGANVLTF.

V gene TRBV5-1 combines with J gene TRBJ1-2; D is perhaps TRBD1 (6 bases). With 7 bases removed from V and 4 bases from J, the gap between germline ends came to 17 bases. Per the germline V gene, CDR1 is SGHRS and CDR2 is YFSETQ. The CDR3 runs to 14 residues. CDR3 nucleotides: TGCGCCAGCGGATCAGGGGTGGGGACCTATGGCTACACCTTC. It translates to CASGSGVGTYGYTF. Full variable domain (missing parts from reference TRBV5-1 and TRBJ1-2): KAGVTQTPRYLIKTRGQQVTLSCSPISGHRSVSWYQQTPGQGLQFLFEYFSETQRNKGNFPGRFSGRQFSNSRSEMNVSTLELGDSALYLCASGSGVGTYGYTFGSGTRLTVV.

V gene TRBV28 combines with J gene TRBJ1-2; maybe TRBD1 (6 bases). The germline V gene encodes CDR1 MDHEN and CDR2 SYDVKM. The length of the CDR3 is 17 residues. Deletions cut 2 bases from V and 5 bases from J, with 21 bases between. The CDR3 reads CASSLVLGQLLRYGYTF. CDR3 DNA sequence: TGTGCCAGCAGTTTAGTTCTAGGACAGCTCCTCCGGTATGGCTACACCTTC.

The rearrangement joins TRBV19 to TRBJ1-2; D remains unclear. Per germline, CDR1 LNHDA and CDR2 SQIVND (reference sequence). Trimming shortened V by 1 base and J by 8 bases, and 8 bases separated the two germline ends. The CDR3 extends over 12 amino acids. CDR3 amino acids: CASSIGPSGYTF. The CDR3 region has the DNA TGTGCCAGTAGTATAGGACCGTCGGGCTACACCTTC.

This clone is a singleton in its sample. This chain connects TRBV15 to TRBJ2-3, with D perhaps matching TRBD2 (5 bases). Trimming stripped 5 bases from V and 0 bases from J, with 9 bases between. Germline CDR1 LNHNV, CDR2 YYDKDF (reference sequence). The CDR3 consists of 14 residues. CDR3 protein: CATSARGSTDTQYF. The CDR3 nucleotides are TGTGCCACCAGCGCCCGGGGTAGCACAGATACGCAGTATTTT.

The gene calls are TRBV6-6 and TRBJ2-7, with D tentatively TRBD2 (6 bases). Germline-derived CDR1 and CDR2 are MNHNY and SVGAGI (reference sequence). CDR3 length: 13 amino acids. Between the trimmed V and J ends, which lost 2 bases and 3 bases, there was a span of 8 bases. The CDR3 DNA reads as TGTGCCAGCAGTTACGCGACTAGCTACGAGCAGTACTTC. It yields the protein CASSYATSYEQYF.